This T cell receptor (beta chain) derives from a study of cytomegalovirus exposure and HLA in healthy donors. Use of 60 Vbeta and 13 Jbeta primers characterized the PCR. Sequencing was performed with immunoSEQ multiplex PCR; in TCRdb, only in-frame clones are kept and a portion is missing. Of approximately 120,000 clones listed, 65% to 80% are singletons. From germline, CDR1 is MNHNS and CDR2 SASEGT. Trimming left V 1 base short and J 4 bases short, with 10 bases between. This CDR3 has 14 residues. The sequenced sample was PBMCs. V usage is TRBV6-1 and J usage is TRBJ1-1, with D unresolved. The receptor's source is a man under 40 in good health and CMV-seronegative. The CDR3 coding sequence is TGTGCCAGCAGTGAAGACAGCTTGATCACTGAAGCTTTCTTT. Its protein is CASSEDSLITEAFF.